The entry below gives a single T cell receptor (beta chain) sequence along with its context. This sample was taken from a study of blood T cell repertoires in COVID-19. About the research overall: Samples came from the United States, Italy and Spain, spanning acute and convalescent COVID-19. From T cells, B-cell-depleted T cells, or PBMCs came the material, which was cDNA or gDNA.

In the original workflow: Amplified reference gene primers provided the basis for estimating nucleated cell counts. Using immunoSEQ multiplex PCR, the repertoire was profiled, and TCRdb retains in-frame clones only, with some absent. That table is the source of V, J and clone size, and D and trimming were worked out from the DNA. The sample yields some 130,000 clones, about nine tenths seen once. V dropped 0 bases and J dropped 3 bases, with 18 bases sitting between them. This CDR3 comprises 17 residues. CDR1 and CDR2 (germline): KGHSH, LQKENI. Sequencing was done on a sample of peripheral blood. This receptor was identified in a man in his forties or fifties with acute or convalescent COVID-19. The chain is built from TRBV18 and TRBJ2-7, with D possibly TRBD2 on 5 matching bases. CDR3 sequence reads: CASSPPYLPSEVYEQYF. In nucleotides, the CDR3 is TGTGCCAGCTCACCACCGTACTTGCCCTCGGAGGTCTACGAGCAGTACTTC.